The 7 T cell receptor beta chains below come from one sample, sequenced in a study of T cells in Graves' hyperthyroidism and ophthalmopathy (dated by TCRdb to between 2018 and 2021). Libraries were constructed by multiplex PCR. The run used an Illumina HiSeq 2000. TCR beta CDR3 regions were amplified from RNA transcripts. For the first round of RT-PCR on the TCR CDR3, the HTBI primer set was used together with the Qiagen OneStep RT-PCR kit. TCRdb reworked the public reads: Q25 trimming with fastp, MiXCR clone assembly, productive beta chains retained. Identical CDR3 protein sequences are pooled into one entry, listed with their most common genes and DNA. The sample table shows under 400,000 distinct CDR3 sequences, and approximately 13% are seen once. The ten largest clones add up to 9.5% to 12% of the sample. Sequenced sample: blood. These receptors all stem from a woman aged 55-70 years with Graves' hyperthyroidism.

DNA for the CDR3: TGTGCCAGTAGTATTGACCCCCCGGGGGGGGTTGGGAACACTGAAGCTTTCTTT. It encodes CASSIDPPGGVGNTEAFF. The chain joins TRBV19 to TRBJ1-1; D is perhaps TRBD1 (5 bases). The CDR3 covers 18 residues. Trimming pared 3 bases from V and 1 base from J, leaving 21 bases between. CDR1 LNHDA and CDR2 SQIVND come from the germline V gene (reference sequence).

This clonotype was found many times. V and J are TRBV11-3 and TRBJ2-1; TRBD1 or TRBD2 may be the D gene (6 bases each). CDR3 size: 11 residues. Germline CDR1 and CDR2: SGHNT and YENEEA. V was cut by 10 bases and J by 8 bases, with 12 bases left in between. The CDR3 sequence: CATEGGDEQFF. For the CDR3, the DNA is TGTGCCACAGAGGGGGGTGATGAGCAGTTCTTC.

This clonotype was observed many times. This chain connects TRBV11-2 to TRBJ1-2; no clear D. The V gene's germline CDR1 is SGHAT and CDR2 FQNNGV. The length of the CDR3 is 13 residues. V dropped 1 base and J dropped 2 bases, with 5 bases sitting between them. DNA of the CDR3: TGTGCCAGCAGCTTAGTTCAGAACTATGGCTACACCTTC. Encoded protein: CASSLVQNYGYTF.

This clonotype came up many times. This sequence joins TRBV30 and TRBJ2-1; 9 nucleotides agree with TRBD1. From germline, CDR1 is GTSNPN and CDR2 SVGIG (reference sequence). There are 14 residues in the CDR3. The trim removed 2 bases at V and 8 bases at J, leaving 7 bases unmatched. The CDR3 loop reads CAWSTGQGVYEQFF. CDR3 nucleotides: TGTGCCTGGAGTACGGGACAGGGTGTCTATGAGCAGTTCTTC.

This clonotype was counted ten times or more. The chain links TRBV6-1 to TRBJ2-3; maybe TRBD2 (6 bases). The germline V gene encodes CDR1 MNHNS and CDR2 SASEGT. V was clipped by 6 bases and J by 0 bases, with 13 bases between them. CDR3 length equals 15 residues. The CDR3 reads CASRTRWKSTDTQYF. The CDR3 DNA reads TGTGCCAGCAGGACTAGATGGAAAAGCACAGATACGCAGTATTTT.

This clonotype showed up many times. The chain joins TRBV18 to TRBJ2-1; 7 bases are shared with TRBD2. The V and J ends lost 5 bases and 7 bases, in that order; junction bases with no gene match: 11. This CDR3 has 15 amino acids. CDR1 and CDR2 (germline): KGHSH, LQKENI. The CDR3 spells CASSSRLAEGNEQFF. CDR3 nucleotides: TGTGCCAGCTCATCCCGACTAGCCGAGGGGAATGAGCAGTTCTTC. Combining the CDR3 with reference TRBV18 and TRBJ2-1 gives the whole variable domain NAGVMQNPRHLVRRRGQEARLRCSPMKGHSHVYWYRQLPEEGLKFMVYLQKENIIDESGMPKERFSAEFPKEGPSILRIQQVVRGDSAAYFCASSSRLAEGNEQFFGPGTRLTVL.

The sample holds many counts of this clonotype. In DNA form, the CDR3 reads TGTGCCAGCAACACAGGGGAGGGCGAGACCCAGTACTTC. Translated: CASNTGEGETQYF. This sequence joins TRBV14 and TRBJ2-5; tentatively, D is TRBD1 or TRBD2 (7 bases each). There are 13 residues in the CDR3. Germline CDR1 reads SGHDN; CDR2 reads FVKESK. Deletions cut 7 bases from V and 5 bases from J, with 14 bases between.